Detailed here is one T cell receptor beta chain. These data originate in a study of blood T cell repertoires in COVID-19. The CDR3 totals 17 residues. Here immunoSEQ multiplex PCR was the method, and the copy in TCRdb shows in-frame clones only, minus some. The sample consists of more than 90,000 clones, around 83% of them appearing once. This chain uses TRBV21-1 with TRBJ1-6; the table's D call TRBD1 went unverified against the DNA. TRBV21-1 is a listed pseudogene. What was sequenced was peripheral blood. This TCR came from a man aged 70 or older with acute or convalescent COVID-19. The CDR3 is CASSRSTQGSHNSPLHF. The CDR3 DNA reads as TGTGCCAGCAGCAGGTCAACACAGGGTTCTCATAATTCACCCCTCCACTTT.